The 26 T cell receptor beta chains below were found in one sample sequenced in a study of blood T cell repertoires in COVID-19. Assay: immunoSEQ multiplex PCR; the TCRdb copy retains only in-frame clones and omits some. The sample lists tens of thousands of clones; roughly 85% were seen once. Sequencing used peripheral blood. These receptors were obtained from a human donor in a cohort sampled during active COVID-19.

The gene calls are TRBV9 and TRBJ2-2, with 8 bases aligning to TRBD1. CDR1 and CDR2 (germline): SGDLS, YYNGEE. The CDR3 runs to 17 residues. Germline trimming cut 4 bases from V and 0 bases from J; bases unmatched to any gene: 8. CDR3 sequence: CASSTRGQGSNTGELFF. CDR3 DNA sequence: TGTGCCAGCAGCACCAGAGGACAGGGATCGAACACCGGGGAGCTGTTTTTT.

The rearrangement uses TRBV4-1 and TRBJ2-1; TRBD1 matches at 7 bases. In germline, CDR1 is MGHRA, CDR2 YSYEKL. Germline trimming cut 4 bases from V and 3 bases from J; bases unmatched to any gene: 9. The CDR3 loop spans 16 amino acids. CDR3 residues: CASSLRTGQIYNEQFF. As DNA, the CDR3 is TGCGCCAGCAGCCTCCGGACAGGCCAAATCTACAATGAGCAGTTCTTC.

The rearrangement uses TRBV3-1 (or the pseudogene TRBV3-2) and TRBJ2-2; D is unclear. The V end was cut by 4 bases, the J end by 2 bases, with 11 bases between. Germline CDR1 and CDR2: LGHDT and YNNKEL (reference sequence). CDR3 length equals 15 residues. Here the CDR3 reads CASSPTQVNTGELFF. DNA of the CDR3: TGTGCCAGCAGCCCCACCCAGGTTAACACCGGGGAGCTGTTTTTT.

This chain joins TRBV7-3 and TRBJ1-1, with 7 bases aligning to TRBD1. The junction had 8 bases not matched to a gene; V was cut back by 8 bases and J by 5 bases. The CDR3 runs 13 residues. Looked up from germline, CDR1 is SGHTA and CDR2 is FQGTGA. As DNA, the CDR3 is TGTGCCAGCGCATGGACAGGCGATACTGAAGCTTTCTTT. Protein: CASAWTGDTEAFF.

CDR3 bases: TGTGCCAGCACCCCGGGACAGGGTAACTATGGCTACACCTTC. Amino acids: CASTPGQGNYGYTF. The chain carries TRBV9 and TRBJ1-2; 9 positions agree with TRBD1. The CDR3 consists of 14 residues. Trimming at V came to 6 bases and at J to 1 base, leaving 4 bases not matched to a gene. Germline V lookup: CDR1 SGDLS, CDR2 YYNGEE.

The chain recombines TRBV11-2 with TRBJ1-4; TRBD1 might be the D (6 bases). CDR3 size: 16 residues. CDR1 SGHAT and CDR2 FQNNGV come from the germline V gene. With 5 bases removed from V and 5 bases from J, the gap between germline ends came to 18 bases. This CDR3 is CASSPTHRAKNEKLFF. In DNA form, the CDR3 reads TGTGCCAGCAGCCCTACCCACAGGGCGAAAAATGAAAAACTGTTTTTT.

V and J are TRBV30 and TRBJ2-7; possible D gene TRBD1, 6 bases. CDR1 and CDR2 (germline): GTSNPN, SVGIG (reference sequence). There are 12 residues in the CDR3. Trimming cost V 1 base and J 10 bases, with 14 bases left between them. In DNA form, the CDR3 reads TGTGCCTGGAGTGCGGTACAGGGACCACAGTACTTC. Translation: CAWSAVQGPQYF.

V is TRBV11-2 and J is TRBJ2-7; 12 nucleotides agree with TRBD2. Germline CDR1 is SGHAT and CDR2 is FQNNGV. The junction had 5 bases not matched to a gene; V was cut back by 5 bases and J by 6 bases. CDR3 size: 14 residues. The CDR3 sequence: CASSPGLAGTEQYF. Here the CDR3 DNA reads TGTGCCAGCAGCCCCGGACTAGCGGGGACCGAGCAGTACTTC.

V usage is TRBV28 and J usage is TRBJ1-5, with 9 bases that match TRBD1. The V gene's germline CDR1 is MDHEN and CDR2 SYDVKM. The CDR3 is made up of 15 amino acids. With V trimmed by 4 bases and J by 5 bases, 6 bases remained unmatched. CDR3 in DNA: TGTGCCAGCAGTTCGGGACAGGGTAATCATCAGCCCCAGCATTTT. It translates to CASSSGQGNHQPQHF.

This chain connects TRBV24-1 to TRBJ2-1; TRBD1 agrees at 7 bases. Germline lookup yields CDR1 KGHDR and CDR2 SFDVKD. J gave up 9 bases and V 4 bases, and 11 bases lay outside the gene matches. The CDR3 spans 15 residues. The CDR3 loop is CATSDQPEGAGEQFF. DNA for the CDR3: TGTGCCACCAGTGACCAACCTGAGGGGGCAGGTGAGCAGTTCTTC.

The chain combines TRBV2 with TRBJ2-7; 9 nucleotides align to TRBD1. Germline CDR1 is SNHLY and CDR2 is FYNNEI. This CDR3 is built from 14 residues. V was clipped by 6 bases and J by 3 bases; unmatched bases: 6. The CDR3 sequence: CASRGQGSSYEQYF. CDR3 DNA sequence: TGTGCCAGCAGGGGACAGGGCTCGAGCTACGAGCAGTACTTC.

CDR3 residues: CAWSGGQGPQETQYF. CDR3 sequence (DNA): TGTGCCTGGAGTGGGGGACAGGGCCCCCAAGAGACCCAGTACTTC. The chain carries TRBV30 and TRBJ2-5; 9 nucleotides agree with TRBD1. Trimming at V came to 1 base and at J to 1 base, leaving 4 bases not matched to a gene. Germline CDR1 and CDR2: GTSNPN and SVGIG (reference sequence). The CDR3 contains 15 residues. The whole variable domain, filled in from reference TRBV30 and TRBJ2-5, reads SQTIHQWPATLVQPVGSPLSLECTVEGTSNPNLYWYRQAAGRGLQLLFYSVGIGQISSEVPQNLSASRPQDRQFILSSKKLLLSDSGFYLCAWSGGQGPQETQYFGPGTRLLVL.

The V call is TRBV19, the J call TRBJ1-2; TRBD1 might be the D (5 bases). In germline, CDR1 is LNHDA, CDR2 SQIVND (reference sequence). V was pared by 6 bases and J by 5 bases, with 16 bases between. The CDR3 extends over 14 amino acids. CDR3 sequence (DNA): TGTGCCAGTAGCCTAGGGGTCCTATCGTATGGCTACACCTTC. It is translated as CASSLGVLSYGYTF.

This clone was observed a single time. The V and J genes are TRBV10-3 and TRBJ2-3; weak D call: TRBD2 (5 bases). Germline values: CDR1 ENHRY, CDR2 SYGVKD. The CDR3 consists of 16 residues. The V and J ends lost 4 bases and 4 bases respectively, with 18 bases between them. CDR3 nucleotide sequence: TGTGCCATCAGTGCGCGAGGGTTCCCTTCGGCAGATACGCAGTATTTT. This translates into CAISARGFPSADTQYF.

The V and J genes are TRBV11-2 and TRBJ2-1, with D unresolved. Germline lookup yields CDR1 SGHAT and CDR2 FQNNGV. V was clipped by 5 bases and J by 2 bases, with 7 bases between them. CDR3 length: 13 residues. CDR3 bases: TGTGCCAGCAGCCACAGTACCTACAATGAGCAGTTCTTC. It codes for CASSHSTYNEQFF. Using reference TRBV11-2 and TRBJ2-1 for the parts outside the CDR3, the full variable domain is EAGVAQSPRYKIIEKRQSVAFWCNPISGHATLYWYQQILGQGPKLLIQFQNNGVVDDSQLPKDRFSAERLKGVDSTLKIQPAKLEDSAVYLCASSHSTYNEQFFGPGTRLTVL.

The chain links TRBV7-2 to TRBJ1-2; the D is unclear. Germline V gene sequence: CDR1 SGHTA, CDR2 FQGNSA. V dropped 5 bases and J dropped 7 bases, with 17 bases sitting between them. The CDR3 is made up of 14 amino acids. The CDR3 protein is CASSNHLGGSGYTF. CDR3 DNA: TGTGCCAGCAGCAACCACCTCGGAGGGTCTGGCTACACCTTC.

The rearrangement uses TRBV12-3 or TRBV12-4 and TRBJ1-2; 8 positions agree with TRBD1. The V gene end was trimmed by 8 bases and the J gene end by 8 bases; junction bases not matched to a gene: 7. The CDR3 contains 12 residues. In DNA, the CDR3 is TGTGCCAGCGGCTTACAGGGGGGAGGCTACACCTTC. It specifies CASGLQGGGYTF.

The V and J genes are TRBV2 and TRBJ1-6, with 10 bases fitting TRBD1. J was trimmed by 9 bases and V by 7 bases; bases with no gene match: 9. CDR1 is SNHLY and CDR2 is FYNNEI in the germline V gene. The CDR3 is 15 amino acids. CDR3 bases: TGTGCCAGCATCCAAACTCGACAGGGGGCTTCACCCCTCCACTTT. Its protein product is CASIQTRQGASPLHF.

The chain couples TRBV3-1 (or the pseudogene TRBV3-2) to TRBJ1-4, with TRBD1 identical over 7 bases. Germline V gives CDR1 LGHDT, CDR2 YNNKEL (reference sequence). J gave up 5 bases and V 3 bases, and 9 bases lay outside the gene matches. The CDR3 spans 16 residues. CDR3 residues: CASSQTPGQLNEKLFF. The CDR3 DNA sequence: TGTGCCAGCAGCCAGACTCCGGGACAGCTCAATGAAAAACTGTTTTTT.

This clone has only a few counts. The chain combines TRBV13 with TRBJ2-3, with 9 nucleotides matching TRBD2. The CDR3 runs 15 residues. V shed 5 bases, J shed 6 bases, and the junction held 9 bases outside the gene matches. Germline V CDR1 and CDR2: PRHDT, FYEKMQ (reference sequence). The DNA of the CDR3 is TGTGCCAGCAGCAGATCTAGCGGGGCAGGGGATACGCAGTATTTT. Encoded protein: CASSRSSGAGDTQYF.

The chain couples TRBV28 to TRBJ1-5; D possibly corresponds to TRBD1 (5 bases). The CDR3 length is 15 residues. V shed 2 bases and J shed 2 bases, with 10 bases lying between them. Germline-derived CDR1 and CDR2 are MDHEN and SYDVKM. In nucleotides, the CDR3 is TGTGCCAGCAGTTTAGGGGCGGCGGGCAATCAGCCCCAGCATTTT. Amino acids: CASSLGAAGNQPQHF.

The chain couples TRBV2 to TRBJ2-7; D remains ambiguous. Germline V gives CDR1 SNHLY, CDR2 FYNNEI. V shed 7 bases and J shed 3 bases, with 10 bases lying between them. CDR3 length: 12 residues. CDR3 sequence reads: CASTYRVYEQYF. CDR3 bases: TGTGCCAGCACGTACCGCGTCTACGAGCAGTACTTC.

CDR3 nucleotides: TGTGCCACCAGTGAGGGGAGGCAGACCCAGTACTTC. Translation gives CATSEGRQTQYF. This chain links TRBV24-1 with TRBJ2-5, with a tentative D call TRBD2 (6 bases). This CDR3 has 12 residues. The germline V gene encodes CDR1 KGHDR and CDR2 SFDVKD. Trimming cost V 4 bases and J 6 bases, with 8 bases left between them.

The chain joins TRBV5-1 to TRBJ2-5; TRBD2 matches at 11 bases. Trimming at V came to 4 bases and at J to 6 bases, leaving 8 bases not matched to a gene. CDR1 is SGHRS and CDR2 is YFSETQ in the germline V gene. This CDR3 is built from 15 residues. The CDR3 loop reads CASSEVAGGRQTQYF. In DNA, the CDR3 is TGCGCCAGCAGCGAGGTAGCGGGGGGGAGGCAGACCCAGTACTTC.

The CDR3 coding sequence is TGCGCCAGCAGCTCAAACTCGGGACAGGGGTATTCACCCCTCCACTTT. The encoded protein is CASSSNSGQGYSPLHF. This chain connects TRBV5-1 to TRBJ1-6; the match to TRBD1 covers 10 bases. Germline CDR1 SGHRS, CDR2 YFSETQ. V shed 3 bases, J shed 8 bases, and the junction held 8 bases outside the gene matches. This CDR3 has 16 amino acids.

The chain couples TRBV9 to TRBJ1-2; TRBD1 is a possible D gene (5 bases). CDR3 length: 15 amino acids. CDR1 is SGDLS and CDR2 is YYNGEE in the germline V gene. V shed 0 bases and J shed 3 bases, with 12 bases lying between them. CDR3 protein: CASSVGPGGDYGYTF. In DNA form, the CDR3 reads TGTGCCAGCAGCGTAGGTCCTGGGGGGGACTATGGCTACACCTTC.